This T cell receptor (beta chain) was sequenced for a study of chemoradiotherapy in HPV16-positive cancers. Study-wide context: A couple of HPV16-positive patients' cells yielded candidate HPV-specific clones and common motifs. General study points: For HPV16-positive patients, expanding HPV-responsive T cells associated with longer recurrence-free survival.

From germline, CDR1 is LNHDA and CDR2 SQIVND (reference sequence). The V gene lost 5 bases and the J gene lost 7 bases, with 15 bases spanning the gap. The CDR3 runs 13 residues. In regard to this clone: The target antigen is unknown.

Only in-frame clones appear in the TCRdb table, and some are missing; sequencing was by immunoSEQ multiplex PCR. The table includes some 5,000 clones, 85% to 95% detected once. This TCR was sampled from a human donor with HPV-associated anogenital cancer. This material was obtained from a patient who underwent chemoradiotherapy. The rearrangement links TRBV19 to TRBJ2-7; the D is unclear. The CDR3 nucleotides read TGTGCCAGTAGTGGGCCCGGACGGGTTGAGCAGTACTTC. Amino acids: CASSGPGRVEQYF.